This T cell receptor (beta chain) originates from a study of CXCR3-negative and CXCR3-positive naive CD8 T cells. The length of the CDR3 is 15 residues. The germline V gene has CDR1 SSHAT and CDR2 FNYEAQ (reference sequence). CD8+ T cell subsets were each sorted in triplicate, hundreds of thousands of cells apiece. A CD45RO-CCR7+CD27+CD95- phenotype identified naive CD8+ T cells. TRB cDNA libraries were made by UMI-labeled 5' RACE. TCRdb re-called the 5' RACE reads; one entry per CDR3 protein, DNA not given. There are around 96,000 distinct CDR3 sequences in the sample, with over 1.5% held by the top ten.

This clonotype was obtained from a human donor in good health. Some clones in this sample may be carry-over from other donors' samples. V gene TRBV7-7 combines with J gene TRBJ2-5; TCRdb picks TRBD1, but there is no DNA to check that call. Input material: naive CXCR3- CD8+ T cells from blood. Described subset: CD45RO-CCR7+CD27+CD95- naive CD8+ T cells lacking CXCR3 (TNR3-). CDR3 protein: CASSHSDTGEETQYF.